This record looks at one T cell receptor beta chain sequence and its context. This clonotype has only a few counts. The antigen it binds to is not known. The record has no base qualities; no much larger clone is one base away. Inclusive of the bounding cysteine and phenylalanine, the CDR3 is 16 residues long. Only the CDR3 DNA is retained, 48 bases long and in frame from the first base. The germline V gene provides CDR1 SGDLS and CDR2 YYNGEE. Trimmed from V: 2 bases; trimmed from J: 6 bases; junction bases lacking a gene match: 10. This entry belongs to a study of tumor-infiltrating lymphocytes in oesophageal squamous cell carcinoma (dated by TCRdb to 2016 to 2017). The library was made by PCR. Instrument used: Illumina HiSeq 2000. The public reads were reanalyzed by TCRdb: fastp trimming at Q25, MiXCR alignment, in-frame beta chains only. Each CDR3 protein appears once, grouped with its most common genes and DNA. The sample includes about 12,000 distinct CDR3 sequences, with about 55% observed a single time. 34% of the sample lies in the top ten.

The V and J segments used are TRBV9 and TRBJ1-4, with TRBD1 identical over 7 junction bases. The receptor comes from a female donor with esophageal squamous cell carcinoma. Sequenced input: esophageal tumor tissue. The DNA sequence is as follows: TGTGCCAGCAGCGTCGGCCTCCAGGGGGGGTATGAAAAACTGTTTTTT. The encoded protein is CASSVGLQGGYEKLFF.